This T cell receptor beta chain is from a study of blood T cell repertoires in COVID-19 (dated by TCRdb to about 2020). With respect to the entire study: Samples from collaborators originated in the United States, Italy and Spain and spanned both the acute and convalescent phases of COVID-19. Sample metadata almost always included a de-identified subject ID, COVID-19 status, age in years and sex. Samples came from the ongoing ImmuneRACE study (first 160 participants) plus 1,254 subjects from 6 global collaborators. Where available, HLA class I and class II types were obtained from metadata supplied by the sample provider rather than from assay-based typing. The dataset comprised deeply sampled blood TCRbeta repertoires from subjects exposed to, actively infected with, or recovered from COVID-19. A freely available public database, intended as a resource for researchers studying the immune response to SARS-CoV-2, is where the repertoires were released. The material from the prospective study consisted of cDNA or gDNA derived from T cells, B-cell-depleted T cells, or PBMCs.

Collaborating institutions collected whole blood in K2EDTA tubes following their own protocols. For TCRbeta analysis, collaborator samples were shipped as frozen whole blood, as isolated PBMCs, or as DNA extracted from either sample type. Results and caveats for the whole study, not just this receptor: How much clinical and demographic metadata was included differed by source and by participant, and the metadata was provided uncurated.

CDR1 and CDR2, per the germline V gene, are SNHLY and FYNNEI. The CDR3, cysteine through phenylalanine, is 14 amino acids long. Only CDR3 DNA remains: 42 bases, in frame from the first base. The germline V and J ends show losses of 3 bases and 5 bases respectively, and no gene match explains 3 bases of the junction. Turning to this clone: The clone's antigen remains unknown. The sample holds no much larger clone one base away, and base qualities are not on file.

The immunoSEQ Assay, a bias-controlled multiplex PCR, was used to amplify TCRbeta CDR3 regions from genomic DNA. On the study's bioinformatics: Within the assay, amplification of reference gene primers was used to estimate how many nucleated cells each sample contained. Sequence reads were collapsed and filtered to measure the absolute abundance of every unique TCRbeta CDR3 rearrangement. For each sample, productive Simpson clonality was calculated as the square root of Simpson's diversity index across productive rearrangements. The table was pulled from immuneACCESS by TCRdb, which kept in-frame rearrangements only. Such tables lose some clones; where checked, under half of the loss comes from unresolved V genes, and the rest has no known cause. The V and J calls and the clone size are those of that table, but D and trimming were determined from the DNA. Counted in this sample were more than 15,000 clones; 75% to 85% of them appeared once. 21% of the sample lies in the top ten.

The source material was peripheral blood. This clonotype was sampled from a man aged 80 or over with active COVID-19. The chain uses TRBV2 and TRBJ2-3; TRBD2 aligns with 9 central bases. This receptor has the CDR3 CASSDSLAGDTQYF. The nucleotides are TGTGCCAGCAGTGACTCACTAGCGGGAGATACGCAGTATTTT.